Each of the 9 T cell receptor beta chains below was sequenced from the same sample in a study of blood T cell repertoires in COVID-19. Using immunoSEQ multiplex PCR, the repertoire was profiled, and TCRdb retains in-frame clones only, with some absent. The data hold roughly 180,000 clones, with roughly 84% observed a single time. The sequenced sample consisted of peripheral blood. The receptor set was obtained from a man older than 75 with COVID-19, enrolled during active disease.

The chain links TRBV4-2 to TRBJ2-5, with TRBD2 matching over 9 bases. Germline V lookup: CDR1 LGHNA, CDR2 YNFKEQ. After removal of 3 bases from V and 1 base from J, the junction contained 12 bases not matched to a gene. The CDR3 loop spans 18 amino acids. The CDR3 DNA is TGTGCCAGCAGCCAGGGGACTAGCTCCTGGGAGGTCCAAGAGACCCAGTACTTC. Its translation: CASSQGTSSWEVQETQYF.

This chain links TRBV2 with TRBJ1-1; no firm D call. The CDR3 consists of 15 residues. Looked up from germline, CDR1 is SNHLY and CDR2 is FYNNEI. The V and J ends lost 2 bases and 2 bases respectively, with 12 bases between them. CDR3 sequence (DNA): TGTGCCAGCAGTGAATGGGTCGGAGGCAACACTGAAGCTTTCTTT. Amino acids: CASSEWVGGNTEAFF. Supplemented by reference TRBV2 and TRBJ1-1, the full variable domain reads EPEVTQTPSHQVTQMGQEVILRCVPISNHLYFYWYRQILGQKVEFLVSFYNNEISEKSEIFDDQFSVERPDGSNFTLKIRSTKLEDSAMYFCASSEWVGGNTEAFFGQGTRLTVV.

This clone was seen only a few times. The CDR3 loop reads CASSDSGSQGQIYGYTF. The CDR3 DNA is TGTGCCAGCAGTGACTCGGGGTCCCAGGGCCAAATCTATGGCTACACCTTC. The chain links TRBV6-4 to TRBJ1-2, with D tentatively TRBD1 (5 bases). The V end was cut by 0 bases, the J end by 4 bases, with 18 bases between. The CDR3 has 17 amino acids. Germline CDR1 and CDR2: MRHNA and SNTAGT.

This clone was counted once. The CDR3 here is CASSRDRGELFF. The CDR3 DNA reads TGTGCCAGCAGCCGCGACAGGGGGGAGCTGTTTTTT. This chain joins TRBV7-3 and TRBJ2-2; weak D call: TRBD1 (6 bases). Germline CDR1 SGHTA, CDR2 FQGTGA. The CDR3 covers 12 residues. The V and J ends lost 5 bases and 8 bases respectively, with 9 bases between them.

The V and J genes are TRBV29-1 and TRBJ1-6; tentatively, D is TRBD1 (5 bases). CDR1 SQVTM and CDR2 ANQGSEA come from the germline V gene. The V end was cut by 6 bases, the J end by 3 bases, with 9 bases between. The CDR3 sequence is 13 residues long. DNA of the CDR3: TGCAGCGTCACCGACAGCTATAATTCACCCCTCCACTTT. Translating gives CSVTDSYNSPLHF.

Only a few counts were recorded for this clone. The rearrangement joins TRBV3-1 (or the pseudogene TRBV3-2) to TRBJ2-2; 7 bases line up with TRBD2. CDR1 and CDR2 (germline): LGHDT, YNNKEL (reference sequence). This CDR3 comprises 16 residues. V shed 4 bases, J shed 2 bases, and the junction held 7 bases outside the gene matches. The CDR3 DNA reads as TGTGCCAGCAGCCCTCTACGGGGGGATAACACCGGGGAGCTGTTTTTT. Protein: CASSPLRGDNTGELFF.

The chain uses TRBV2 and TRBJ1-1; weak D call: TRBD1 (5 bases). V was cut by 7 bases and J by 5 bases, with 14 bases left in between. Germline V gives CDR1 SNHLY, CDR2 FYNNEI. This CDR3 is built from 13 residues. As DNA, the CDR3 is TGTGCCAGCAACCCCACTCGGGGGACTGAAGCTTTCTTT. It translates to CASNPTRGTEAFF.

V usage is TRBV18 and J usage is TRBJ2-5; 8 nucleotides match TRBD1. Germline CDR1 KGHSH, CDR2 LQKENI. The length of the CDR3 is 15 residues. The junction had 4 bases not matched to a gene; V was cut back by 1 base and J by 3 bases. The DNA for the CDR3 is TGTGCCAGCTCACCACGACAGGGGAATGAAGAGACCCAGTACTTC. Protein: CASSPRQGNEETQYF.

Here the CDR3 DNA reads TGTGCCAGCAGCGCTAAAGGGTCAGGGGATCAGCCCCAGCATTTT. Protein product: CASSAKGSGDQPQHF. The V call is TRBV14, the J call TRBJ1-5, with D possibly matching TRBD1 (6 bases). The CDR3 loop spans 15 amino acids. Germline V gene lookup returns CDR1 SGHDN and CDR2 FVKESK. V lost 5 bases, J lost 5 bases, and 16 bases lay in between.